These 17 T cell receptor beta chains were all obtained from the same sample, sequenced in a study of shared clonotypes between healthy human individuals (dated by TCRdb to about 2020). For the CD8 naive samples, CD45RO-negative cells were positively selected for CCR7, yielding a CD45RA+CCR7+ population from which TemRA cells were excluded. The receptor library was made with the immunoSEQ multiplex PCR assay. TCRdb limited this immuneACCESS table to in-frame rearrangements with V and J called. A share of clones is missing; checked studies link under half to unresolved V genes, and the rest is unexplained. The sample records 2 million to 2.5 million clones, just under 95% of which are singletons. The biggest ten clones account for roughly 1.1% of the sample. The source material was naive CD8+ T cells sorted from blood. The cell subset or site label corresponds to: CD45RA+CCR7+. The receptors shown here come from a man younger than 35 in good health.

The CDR3 loop is CASSIPRTGDTEAFF. Here the CDR3 DNA reads TGTGCCAGTAGTATCCCTAGGACAGGGGACACTGAAGCTTTCTTT. This sequence joins TRBV19 and TRBJ1-1, with 9 bases matching TRBD1. The V and J ends lost 3 bases and 3 bases, in that order; junction bases with no gene match: 5. In germline, CDR1 is LNHDA, CDR2 SQIVND (reference sequence). The CDR3 totals 15 residues.

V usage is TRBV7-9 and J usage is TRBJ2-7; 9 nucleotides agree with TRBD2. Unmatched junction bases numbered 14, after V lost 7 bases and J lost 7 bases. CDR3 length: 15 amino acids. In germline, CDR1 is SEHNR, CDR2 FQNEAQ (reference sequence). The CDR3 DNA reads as TGTGCCAGCACCGACCCGACTAGCGGAGCCCGGGAGCAGTACTTC. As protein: CASTDPTSGAREQYF. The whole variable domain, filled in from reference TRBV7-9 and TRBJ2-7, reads DTGVSQNPRHKITKRGQNVTFRCDPISEHNRLYWYRQTLGQGPEFLTYFQNEAQLEKSRLLSDRFSAERPKGSFSTLEIQRTEQGDSAMYLCASTDPTSGAREQYFGPGTRLTVT.

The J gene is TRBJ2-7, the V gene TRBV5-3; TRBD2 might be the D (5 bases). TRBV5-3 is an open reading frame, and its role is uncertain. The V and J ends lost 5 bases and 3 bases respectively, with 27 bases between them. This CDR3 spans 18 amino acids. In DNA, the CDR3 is TGTGCCAGAAGTTTACCTCCCGAGGGAGTCCGGGCCAACTACGAGCAGTACTTC. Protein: CARSLPPEGVRANYEQYF.

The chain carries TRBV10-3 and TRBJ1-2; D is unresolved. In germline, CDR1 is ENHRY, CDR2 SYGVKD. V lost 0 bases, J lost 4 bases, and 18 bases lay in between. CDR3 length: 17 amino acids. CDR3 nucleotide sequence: TGTGCCATCAGTGAGTCACTAGAAACAGAAACCGTCTATGGCTACACCTTC. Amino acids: CAISESLETETVYGYTF.

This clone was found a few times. As DNA, the CDR3 is TGCGCCAGCTGGACTAGCGGGAACACCGGGGAGCTGTTTTTT. This sequence encodes CASWTSGNTGELFF. The chain is built from TRBV10-2 and TRBJ2-2; 10 bases are a match to TRBD2. V lost 8 bases and J lost 1; bases outside the gene matches: 1. The V gene's germline CDR1 is WSHSY and CDR2 SAAADI. The CDR3 is 14 residues long.

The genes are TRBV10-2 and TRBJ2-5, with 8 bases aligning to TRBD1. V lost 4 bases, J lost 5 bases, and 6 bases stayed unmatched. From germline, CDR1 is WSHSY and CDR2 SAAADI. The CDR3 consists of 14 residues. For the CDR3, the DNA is TGCGCCAGCAGTGTTCAGGGGGCGAGTGAGACCCAGTACTTC. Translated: CASSVQGASETQYF.

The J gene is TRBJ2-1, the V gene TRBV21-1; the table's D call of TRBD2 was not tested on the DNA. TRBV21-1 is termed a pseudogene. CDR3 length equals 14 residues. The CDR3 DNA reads TGTGCCAGCAGCAAAGTTTACGATCCGGATGAGCAGTTCTTC. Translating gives CASSKVYDPDEQFF.

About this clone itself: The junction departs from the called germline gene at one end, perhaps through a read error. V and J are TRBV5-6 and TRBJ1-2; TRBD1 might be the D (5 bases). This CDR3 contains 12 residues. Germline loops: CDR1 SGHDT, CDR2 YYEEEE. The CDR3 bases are TGTGCCAGCAGCTTGGGAGACAGTCTTGCCGTCTTC. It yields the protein CASSLGDSLAVF. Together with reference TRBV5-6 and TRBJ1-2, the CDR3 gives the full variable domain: DAGVTQSPTHLIKTRGQQVTLRCSPKSGHDTVSWYQQALGQGPQFIFQYYEEEERQRGNFPDRFSGHQFPNYSSELNVNALLLGDSALYLCASSLGDSLAVFGSGTRLTVV.

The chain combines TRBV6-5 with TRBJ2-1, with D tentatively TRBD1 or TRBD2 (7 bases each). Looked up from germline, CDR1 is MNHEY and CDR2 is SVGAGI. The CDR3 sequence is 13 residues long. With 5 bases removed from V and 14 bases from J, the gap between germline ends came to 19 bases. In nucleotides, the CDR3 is TGTGCCAGCAGTACGATGACTAGCAGGGGGGAGTTCTTC. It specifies CASSTMTSRGEFF.

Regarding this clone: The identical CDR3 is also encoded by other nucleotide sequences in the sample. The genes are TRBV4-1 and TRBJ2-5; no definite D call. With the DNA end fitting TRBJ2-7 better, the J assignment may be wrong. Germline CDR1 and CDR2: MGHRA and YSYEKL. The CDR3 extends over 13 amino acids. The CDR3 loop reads CASSQDRGYEQYF. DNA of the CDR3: TGCGCCAGCAGCCAAGATCGAGGCTACGAGCAGTACTTC.

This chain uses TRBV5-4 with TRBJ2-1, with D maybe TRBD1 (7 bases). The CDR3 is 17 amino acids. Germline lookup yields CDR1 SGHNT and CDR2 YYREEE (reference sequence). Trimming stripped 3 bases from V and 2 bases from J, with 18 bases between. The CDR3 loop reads CASSSPLAGQTYNEQFF. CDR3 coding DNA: TGTGCCAGCAGCTCACCGCTGGCGGGACAGACCTACAATGAGCAGTTCTTC.

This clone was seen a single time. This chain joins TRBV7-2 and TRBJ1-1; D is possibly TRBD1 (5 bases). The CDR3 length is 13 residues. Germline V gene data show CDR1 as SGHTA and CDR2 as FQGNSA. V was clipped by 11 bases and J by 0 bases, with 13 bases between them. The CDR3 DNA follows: TGTGCCCTTTGGGGGGGGATGAACACTGAAGCTTTCTTT. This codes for CALWGGMNTEAFF.

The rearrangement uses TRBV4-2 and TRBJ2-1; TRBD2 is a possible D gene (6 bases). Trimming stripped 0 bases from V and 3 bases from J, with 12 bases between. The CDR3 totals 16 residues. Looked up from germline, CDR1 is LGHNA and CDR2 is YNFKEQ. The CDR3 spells CASSQEDGTVYNEQFF. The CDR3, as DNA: TGTGCCAGCAGCCAAGAGGATGGGACTGTCTACAATGAGCAGTTCTTC.

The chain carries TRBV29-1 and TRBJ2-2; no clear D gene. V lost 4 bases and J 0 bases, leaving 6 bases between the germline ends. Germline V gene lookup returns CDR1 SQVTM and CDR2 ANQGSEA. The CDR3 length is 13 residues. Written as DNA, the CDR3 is TGCAGCGTTGTTCCTTCGAACACCGGGGAGCTGTTTTTT. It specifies CSVVPSNTGELFF.

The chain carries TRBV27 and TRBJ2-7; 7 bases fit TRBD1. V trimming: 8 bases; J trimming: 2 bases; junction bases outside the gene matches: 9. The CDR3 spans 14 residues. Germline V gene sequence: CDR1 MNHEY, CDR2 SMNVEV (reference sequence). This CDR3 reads CASSRDSQTYEQYF. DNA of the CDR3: TGTGCCAGCTCCCGGGACAGTCAGACCTACGAGCAGTACTTC.

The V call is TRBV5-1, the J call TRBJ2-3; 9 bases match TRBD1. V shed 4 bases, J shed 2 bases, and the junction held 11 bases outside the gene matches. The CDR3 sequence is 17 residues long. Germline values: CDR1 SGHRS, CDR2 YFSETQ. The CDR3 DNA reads TGCGCCAGCAGCCTATCCGGGACAGGGCTTTCCACAGATACGCAGTATTTT. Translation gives CASSLSGTGLSTDTQYF.

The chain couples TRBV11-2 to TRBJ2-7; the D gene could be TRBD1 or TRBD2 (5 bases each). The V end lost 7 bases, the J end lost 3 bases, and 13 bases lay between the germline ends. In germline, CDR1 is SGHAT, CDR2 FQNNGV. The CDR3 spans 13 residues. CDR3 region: CASTRDHGYEQYF. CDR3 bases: TGTGCCAGCACTCGGGACCATGGCTACGAGCAGTACTTC.